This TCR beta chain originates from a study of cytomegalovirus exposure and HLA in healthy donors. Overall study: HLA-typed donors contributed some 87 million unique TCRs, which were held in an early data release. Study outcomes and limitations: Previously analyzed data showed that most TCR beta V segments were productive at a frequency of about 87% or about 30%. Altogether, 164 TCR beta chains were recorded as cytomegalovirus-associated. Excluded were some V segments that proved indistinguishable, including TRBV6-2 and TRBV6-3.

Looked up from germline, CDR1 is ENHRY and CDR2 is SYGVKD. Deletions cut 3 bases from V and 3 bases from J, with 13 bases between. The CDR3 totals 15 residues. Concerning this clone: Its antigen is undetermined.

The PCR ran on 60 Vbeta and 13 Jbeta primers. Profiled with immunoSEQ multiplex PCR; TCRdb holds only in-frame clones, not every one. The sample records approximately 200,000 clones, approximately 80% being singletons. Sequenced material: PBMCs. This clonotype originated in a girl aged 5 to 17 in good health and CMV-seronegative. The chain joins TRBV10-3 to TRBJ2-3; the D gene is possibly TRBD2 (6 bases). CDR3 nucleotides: TGTGCCATCAGTGATCCCTCCGGGAGTACAGATACGCAGTATTTT. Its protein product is CAISDPSGSTDTQYF.